This T cell receptor (beta chain) appears in the sequencing data of a study of regulatory T cells in long-lasting Graves disease. Noted time point: persistent/refractory GD, antithyroid drugs over 5 years with positive TRAb. Making the TCR library involved RNA that had been extracted from PBMCs. Findings and caveats of the study: TRBV28, TRBJ1-2 and TRBJ2-5 emerged as the favored segments in persistent disease.

Ends included, the CDR3 has 19 residues. Looked up from germline, CDR1 is MDHEN and CDR2 is SYDVKM. Building of the TCR beta libraries involved iRepertoire HTBI primers and Arm-PCR of CDR3 regions. TCRdb re-called the multiplex PCR reads with MiXCR, one entry per CDR3 protein. This table has about 470,000 distinct CDR3 sequences, around a fifth appearing once. This clonotype was seen repeatedly, ten times or more. The antigen is unknown. The DNA is left out, because the CDR3 cannot be placed on it with certainty; the CDR3 is given as TCRdb lists it. This chain joins TRBV28 and TRBJ2-5; the table calls TRBD1, which could not be checked here. Sequences were derived from peripheral blood mononuclear cells (PBMCs), sampled when the disease was refractory, from a patient treated with antithyroid drugs. The clonotype originates from a female donor with Graves disease. Here the CDR3 reads CASSPPAGIKRPSTSTQYF.